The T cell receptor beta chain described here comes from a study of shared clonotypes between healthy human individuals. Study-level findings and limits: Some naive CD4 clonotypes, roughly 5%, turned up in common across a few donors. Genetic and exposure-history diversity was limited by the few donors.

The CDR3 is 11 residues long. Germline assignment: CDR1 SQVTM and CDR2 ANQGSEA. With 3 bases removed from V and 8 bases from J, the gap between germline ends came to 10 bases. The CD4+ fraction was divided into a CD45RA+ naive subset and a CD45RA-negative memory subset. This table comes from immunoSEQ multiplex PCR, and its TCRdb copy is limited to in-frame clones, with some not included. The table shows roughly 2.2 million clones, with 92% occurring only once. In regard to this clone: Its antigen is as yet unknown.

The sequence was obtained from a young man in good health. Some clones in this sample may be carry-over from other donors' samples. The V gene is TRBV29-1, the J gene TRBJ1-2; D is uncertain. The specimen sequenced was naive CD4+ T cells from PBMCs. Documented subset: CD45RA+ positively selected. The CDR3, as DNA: TGCAGCGTTGACCAGGTGGGCGGCTACACCTTC. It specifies CSVDQVGGYTF.